These T cell receptor beta chains were read from a single sample in a study of T cell repertoires in cytomegalovirus infection. MiXCR, applied by TCRdb to the reads, yields one record per CDR3 protein. The data contain around 530,000 distinct CDR3 sequences, around 27% of them seen just once; the ten biggest clones take up roughly an eighth. The sample was PBMCs. These receptor sequences come from a human donor in good health (CMV status not recorded). Some clones in this sample may be carry-over from other donors' samples. CDR3s include the opening cysteine and the closing phenylalanine or tryptophan. The order of the fields is D gene, V gene, J gene, CDR3 protein. The D gene is left open where the match is weak.

>TRBD1|TRBV7-2|TRBJ2-3
CASSFDRGETDTQYF
>NA|TRBV6-6|TRBJ2-6
CASSPGFGSGANVLTF
>TRBD1|TRBV7-2|TRBJ1-5
CASSSRTGEGQPQHF
>TRBD1|TRBV7-2|TRBJ1-1
CASSFTSGQGNTEAFF
>TRBD1|TRBV5-1|TRBJ1-1
CASSLGDRGLPEAFF
>TRBD2|TRBV12-3/TRBV12-4|TRBJ2-6
CASSLTSGRSPGSHTGANVLTF
>TRBD1|TRBV6-5|TRBJ2-3
CASRAGTGGRYTQYF
>TRBD2|TRBV7-2|TRBJ2-5
CASSPSGGETQYF
>NA|TRBV6-8|TRBJ2-2
CASMGSTLLGELFF
>NA|TRBV7-2|TRBJ1-4
CASRANTNEKLFF
>NA|TRBV7-2|TRBJ1-2
CASSLASGGDYGYTF
>NA|TRBV7-2|TRBJ1-2
CASSRATWGYTF
>TRBD1|TRBV7-2|TRBJ1-5
CASSPGTGGPNQPQHF
>NA|TRBV25-1|TRBJ2-2
CASSDRVGGTGELFF
>NA|TRBV30|TRBJ1-3
CAWSPDWDSGNTIYF
>TRBD2|TRBV11-3|TRBJ2-1
CASSVGLAGGSSYNEQFF